The clone carrying this T cell receptor beta chain was picked up one time. Using immunoSEQ multiplex PCR, the repertoire was profiled, and TCRdb retains in-frame clones only, with some absent. The table shows around 39,000 clones, with approximately 92% occurring only once. The record originates from a study of T cell changes during pregnancy in multiple sclerosis. Sequencing was carried out using PBMCs (not recorded whether the cells were cultured). The receptor's source is a female donor with multiple sclerosis, enrolled in a pregnancy study.

Here the CDR3 DNA reads TGTGCCAGCAGCTTGGGGGACAGGGCCTATGGCTACACCTTC. Encoded protein: CASSLGDRAYGYTF. The genes are TRBV5-4 and TRBJ1-2, with TRBD1 matching over 9 bases. The ends lost 0 bases at V and 4 bases at J; junction bases unmatched: 1. The CDR3 is 14 amino acids. The germline gives CDR1 SGHNT, CDR2 YYREEE (reference sequence).